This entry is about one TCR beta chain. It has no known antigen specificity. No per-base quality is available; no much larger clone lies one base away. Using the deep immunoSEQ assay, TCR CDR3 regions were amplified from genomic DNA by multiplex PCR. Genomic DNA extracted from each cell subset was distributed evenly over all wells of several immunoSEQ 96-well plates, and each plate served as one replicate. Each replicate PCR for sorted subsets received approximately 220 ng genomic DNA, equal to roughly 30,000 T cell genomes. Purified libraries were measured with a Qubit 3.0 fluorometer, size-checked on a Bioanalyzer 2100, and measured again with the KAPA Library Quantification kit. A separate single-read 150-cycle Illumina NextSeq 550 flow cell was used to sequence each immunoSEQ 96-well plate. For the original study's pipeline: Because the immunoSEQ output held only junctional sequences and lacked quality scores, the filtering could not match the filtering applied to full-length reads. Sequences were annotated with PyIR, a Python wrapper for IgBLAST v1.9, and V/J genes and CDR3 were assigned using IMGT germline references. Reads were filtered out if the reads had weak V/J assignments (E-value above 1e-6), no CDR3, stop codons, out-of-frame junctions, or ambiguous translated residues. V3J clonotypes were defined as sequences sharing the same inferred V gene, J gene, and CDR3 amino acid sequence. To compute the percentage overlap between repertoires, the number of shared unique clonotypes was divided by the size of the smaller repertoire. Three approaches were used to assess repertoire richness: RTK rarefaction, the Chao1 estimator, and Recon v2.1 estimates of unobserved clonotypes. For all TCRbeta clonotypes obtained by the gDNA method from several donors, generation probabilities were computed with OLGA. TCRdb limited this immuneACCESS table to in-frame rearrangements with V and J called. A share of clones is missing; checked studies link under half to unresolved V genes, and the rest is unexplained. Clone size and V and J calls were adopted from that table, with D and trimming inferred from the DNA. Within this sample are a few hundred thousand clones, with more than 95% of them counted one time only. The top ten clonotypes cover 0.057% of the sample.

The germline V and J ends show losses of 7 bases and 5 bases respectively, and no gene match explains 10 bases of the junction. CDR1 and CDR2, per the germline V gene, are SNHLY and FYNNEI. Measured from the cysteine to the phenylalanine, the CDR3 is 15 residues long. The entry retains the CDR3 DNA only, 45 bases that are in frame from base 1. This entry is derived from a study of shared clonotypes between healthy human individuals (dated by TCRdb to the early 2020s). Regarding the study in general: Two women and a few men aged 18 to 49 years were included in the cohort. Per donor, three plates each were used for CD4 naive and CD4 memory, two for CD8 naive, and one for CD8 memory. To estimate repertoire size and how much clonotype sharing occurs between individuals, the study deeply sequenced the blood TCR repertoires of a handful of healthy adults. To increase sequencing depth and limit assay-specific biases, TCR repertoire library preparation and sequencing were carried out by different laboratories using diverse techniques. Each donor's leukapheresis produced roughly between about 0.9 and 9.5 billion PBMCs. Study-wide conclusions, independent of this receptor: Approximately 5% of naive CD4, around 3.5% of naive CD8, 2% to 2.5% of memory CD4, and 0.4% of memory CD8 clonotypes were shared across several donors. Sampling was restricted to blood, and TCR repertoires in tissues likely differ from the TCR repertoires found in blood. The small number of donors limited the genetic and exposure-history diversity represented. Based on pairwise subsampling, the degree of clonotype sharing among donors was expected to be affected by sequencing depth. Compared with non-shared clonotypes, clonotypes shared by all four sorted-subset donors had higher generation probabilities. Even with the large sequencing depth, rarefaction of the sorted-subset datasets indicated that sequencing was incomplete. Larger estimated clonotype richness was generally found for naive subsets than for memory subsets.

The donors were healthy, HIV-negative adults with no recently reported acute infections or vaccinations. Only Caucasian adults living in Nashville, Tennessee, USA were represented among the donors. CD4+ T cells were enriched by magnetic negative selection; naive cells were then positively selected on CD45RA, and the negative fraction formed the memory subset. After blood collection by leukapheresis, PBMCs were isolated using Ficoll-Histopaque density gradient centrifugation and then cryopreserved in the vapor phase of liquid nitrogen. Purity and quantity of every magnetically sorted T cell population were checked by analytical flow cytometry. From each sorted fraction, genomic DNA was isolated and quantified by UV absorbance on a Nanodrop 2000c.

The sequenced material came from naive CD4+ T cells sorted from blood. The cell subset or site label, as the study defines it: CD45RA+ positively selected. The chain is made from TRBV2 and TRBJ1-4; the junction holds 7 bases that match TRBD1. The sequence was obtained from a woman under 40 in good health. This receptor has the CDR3 CASTQGQAGNEKLFF. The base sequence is TGTGCCAGCACCCAAGGACAGGCGGGAAATGAAAAACTGTTTTTT.